This TCR beta chain was observed in a study of cytomegalovirus exposure and HLA in healthy donors. Both 60 Vbeta primers and 13 Jbeta primers went into the PCR. TCRdb's table, derived via immunoSEQ multiplex PCR, lists solely in-frame clones and lacks some. The sample has under 150,000 clones, approximately 82% seen once. The study, taken as a whole, reports: Investigators reported under 200 TCR beta chains as tied to cytomegalovirus. Later examination showed HLA-associated TCR beta chains had greater clonal expansion than equally common others. A previous analysis found most TCR beta V segments productive roughly 87% or roughly 30% of the time.

The CDR3 spans 15 residues. Deletions cut 4 bases from V and 4 bases from J, with 15 bases between. CDR1 and CDR2 (germline): SGDLS, YYNGEE. Worth noting for this clone: The antigen is not known.

This receptor was taken from a man aged 50-59 years in good health and CMV-seronegative. Sequenced input: PBMCs. This chain joins TRBV9 and TRBJ1-3; D ambiguous. The CDR3 region is CASSPRGRVGNTIYF. DNA of the CDR3: TGTGCCAGCAGCCCCCGCGGGAGGGTAGGAAACACCATATATTTT.